The text below deals with one T cell receptor beta chain. No antigen is known for it. The treatment is: oral pan-JAK inhibitor, 5-10 mg twice daily. This entry is derived from a study of CD8+ T cells in alopecia areata. Study-level background: Affected scalp percentage determined the severity score of treated patients. Whole-study findings and limits: It was lesional scalp, especially alopecia totalis/universalis, that showed higher clonality than normal scalp. Among the top 100, expanded CD8+ clones, as well as scalp clonality, were significantly decreased by tofacitinib. Since there was just one nonresponder, nobody can yet say how baseline CD8+ expansion ties to response.

The sequencing template was cDNA reverse transcribed from extracted RNA. Sequenced by immunoSEQ multiplex PCR; TCRdb stores in-frame clones only, minus some. The profile covers roughly 46,000 clones, with just over 65% appearing a single time and about 20% taken by the ten largest. V shed 1 base and J 4 bases; nucleotides not matched to a gene: 0. The germline V gene has CDR1 SGHVS and CDR2 FQNEAQ. There are 13 residues in the CDR3. This TCR was recovered from a human donor with alopecia areata. The sample consisted of CD8+ T cells sorted from blood, taken at week 4, from a patient treated with tofacitinib. This chain uses TRBV7-8 with TRBJ2-7; 8 positions agree with TRBD1. In DNA form, the CDR3 reads TGTGCCAGCAGCTTAGACAGGGGGTACGAGCAGTACTTC. Encoded protein: CASSLDRGYEQYF. Complete variable domain (other parts from reference TRBV7-8 and TRBJ2-7): GAGVSQSPRYKVAKRGQDVALRCDPISGHVSLFWYQQALGQGPEFLTYFQNEAQLDKSGLPSDRFFAERPEGSVSTLKIQRTQQEDSAVYLCASSLDRGYEQYFGPGTRLTVT.